This T cell receptor (beta chain) was observed in a study of blood T cell repertoires in COVID-19. Across the study: Sources were T cells, B-cell-depleted T cells, or PBMCs; the material itself was cDNA or gDNA.

This clone is a singleton in its sample. The protocol was immunoSEQ multiplex PCR, while the TCRdb copy is restricted to in-frame clones and leaves out a portion. Here the sample spans 150,000 to 200,000 clones, around nine tenths being singletons. J lost 4 bases, V lost 2 bases, and 9 bases had no gene match. This CDR3 has 16 residues. Germline V gene sequence: CDR1 MDHEN, CDR2 SYDVKM. The sequenced material came from peripheral blood. The TCR sequence derives from an older man with acute or convalescent COVID-19. The chain links TRBV28 to TRBJ2-5, with 8 nucleotides matching TRBD1. In DNA form, the CDR3 reads TGTGCCAGCAGTTTAGGAGGACAGGGCAGCGGAGAGACCCAGTACTTC. Protein product: CASSLGGQGSGETQYF.